Listed here are 8 T cell receptor beta chains from one sample, sequenced in a study of blood T cells in healthy people across ages. With a J-beta primer mix and a sample-barcoded 5' primer, a second PCR ran about 6 to 11 cycles. TCRdb re-derived calls from the 5' RACE reads in MiXCR, one entry per CDR3 protein. The sample lists about 800,000 distinct CDR3 sequences, just under 25% occurring once. The sample also formed part of further work on T cells of mothers and their children.

Sequencing used blood. Receptors originate from a boy aged 10-17 years in good health.

Remarks on this clonotype: An end of the junction differs from the germline gene, which may be a read error. The CDR3 protein is CACSLGAGANVLTF. For the CDR3, the DNA is TGTGCCTGCAGCTTAGGGGCTGGGGCCAACGTCCTGACTTTC. The J gene is TRBJ2-6, the V gene TRBV7-2; D might be TRBD1 (5 bases). The CDR3 is 14 amino acids. The germline gives CDR1 SGHTA, CDR2 FQGNSA.

This clonotype occurred a few times. This chain connects TRBV12-3 or TRBV12-4 to TRBJ1-4; the D is unclear. V shed 6 bases and J shed 7 bases, with 6 bases lying between them. CDR3 size: 11 residues. In DNA form, the CDR3 reads TGTGCCAGCAGAGGGCCTGAAAAACTGTTTTTT. Amino acids: CASRGPEKLFF.

This clonotype appeared a single time. This chain uses TRBV29-1 with TRBJ2-4; 8 nucleotides match TRBD1. The CDR3 loop spans 14 amino acids. Germline CDR1 SQVTM, CDR2 ANQGSEA. The V gene end was trimmed by 6 bases and the J gene end by 1 base; junction bases not matched to a gene: 5. DNA for the CDR3: TGCAGCGTCTCACAGGGGGGTGCCAAAAACATTCAGTACTTC. It is translated as CSVSQGGAKNIQYF.

This clonotype was picked up a small number of times. This chain uses TRBV29-1 with TRBJ2-6; no clear D. There are 14 residues in the CDR3. The germline V gene encodes CDR1 SQVTM and CDR2 ANQGSEA. Trimming pared 4 bases from V and 4 bases from J, leaving 11 bases between. The chain's CDR3 is CSVADRAGANVLTF. The CDR3 coding sequence is TGCAGCGTTGCGGACCGAGCGGGGGCCAACGTCCTGACTTTC.

In this sample, this clonotype turned up a few times. The rearrangement joins TRBV7-8 to TRBJ2-7; perhaps TRBD2 as D (5 bases). Trimming left V 4 bases short and J 7 bases short, with 14 bases between. Germline CDR1 and CDR2: SGHVS and FQNEAQ. The CDR3 covers 13 residues. The CDR3 sequence: CASSYYGSGEQYF. CDR3 coding DNA: TGTGCCAGCAGCTACTATGGGTCGGGGGAGCAGTACTTC.

This clonotype has more than one count but fewer than ten. The chain couples TRBV5-1 to TRBJ2-1, with 7 positions matching TRBD1. The end of the DNA is better explained by TRBJ2-7, so the J call may be wrong. The CDR3 totals 14 residues. Germline CDR1 and CDR2: SGHRS and YFSETQ. For the CDR3, the DNA is TGCGCCAGCAGCTCAAACAGGGGACCCTACGAGCAGTACTTC. Translated: CASSSNRGPYEQYF.

The table lists this clonotype with a few counts. Sequence at one end of the junction differs from germline and may be a read error. This chain connects TRBV7-7 to TRBJ1-3; TRBD1 agrees at 12 bases. The CDR3 runs 22 residues. Germline V gene sequence: CDR1 SSHAT, CDR2 FNYEAQ (reference sequence). Here the CDR3 DNA reads TGTGCTAGCAGCCCACCCTACCGGGCGGGACAGGGGGCCTCGAGCTCTGGAAACACCATATATTTT. Translating gives CASSPPYRAGQGASSSGNTIYF.

This clonotype was observed a few times. The V gene is TRBV7-2, the J gene TRBJ2-5; weak D call: TRBD1 (6 bases). This CDR3 contains 13 residues. Germline V gene sequence: CDR1 SGHTA, CDR2 FQGNSA. The ends were cut back, 1 base at V and 7 bases at J, with 10 bases in the middle. The DNA of the CDR3 is TGTGCCAGCAGCTTAGAACTAGGGGGGACCCAGTACTTC. As protein: CASSLELGGTQYF.